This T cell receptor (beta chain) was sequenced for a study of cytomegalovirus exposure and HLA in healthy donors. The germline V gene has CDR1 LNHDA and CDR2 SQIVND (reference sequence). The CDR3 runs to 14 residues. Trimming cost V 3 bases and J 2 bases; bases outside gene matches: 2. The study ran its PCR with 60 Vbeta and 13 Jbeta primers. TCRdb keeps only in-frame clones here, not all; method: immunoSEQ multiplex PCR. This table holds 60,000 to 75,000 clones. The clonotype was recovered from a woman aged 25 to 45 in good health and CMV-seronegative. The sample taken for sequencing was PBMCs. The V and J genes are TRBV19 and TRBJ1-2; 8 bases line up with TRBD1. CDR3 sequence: CASSIRGQNYGYTF. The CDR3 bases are TGTGCCAGTAGTATCAGGGGGCAGAACTATGGCTACACCTTC.